The present entry profiles one T cell receptor beta chain with its context. This sample was included in a study of cytotoxic CD8 clonotypes in ibrutinib-treated CLL. Target depth was 1 in 200,000 to 1 in 1 million T cells, about 10x per clonotype. Only in-frame clones appear in the TCRdb table, and some are missing; sequencing was by immunoSEQ multiplex PCR. The profile shows 12,000 to 15,000 clones, around 64% of them singletons. The V gene lost 4 bases and the J gene lost 2 bases, with 12 bases spanning the gap. Germline V gene lookup returns CDR1 SGHRS and CDR2 YFSETQ. This CDR3 is built from 14 residues.

The receptor's source is a human donor with chronic lymphocytic leukemia. This chain uses TRBV5-1 with TRBJ1-2, with D unresolved. The specimen was PBMCs, collected before ibrutinib treatment. The CDR3 reads CASSLSDGNYGYTF. The CDR3 nucleotides are TGCGCCAGCAGCCTGTCGGACGGGAACTATGGCTACACCTTC.